This T cell receptor beta chain originates from a study of CXCR3-negative and CXCR3-positive naive CD8 T cells. UMI-tagged TRB cDNA libraries were built via 5' RACE. Reprocessing the 5' RACE reads, TCRdb reports a single entry for every CDR3 protein and omits DNA. The sample holds about 24,000 distinct CDR3 sequences. The germline V gene encodes CDR1 SGHTA and CDR2 FQGNSA. CDR3 size: 15 residues. The V and J genes are TRBV7-2 and TRBJ2-3; lacking DNA, the TRBD2 call made by TCRdb goes unchecked. The sample was naive CXCR3- CD8+ T cells from blood. Subset of the sample: CD45RO-CCR7+CD27+CD95- naive CD8+ T cells lacking CXCR3 (TNR3-). This TCR was sampled from a human donor in good health. Some clones in this sample may be carry-over from other donors' samples. The CDR3 reads CASSPAGYGTDTQYF.